Sequencing of this T cell receptor (beta chain) was carried out in a study of blood T cell repertoires in COVID-19. Germline V CDR1 and CDR2: SQVTM, ANQGSEA. Trimming took 6 bases from V and 6 from J, leaving 21 bases between them. This CDR3 is built from 15 residues. Assay used: immunoSEQ multiplex PCR; TCRdb lists only in-frame clones, some missing. The table records roughly 250,000 clones, about 87% of them present only once. Material: peripheral blood. This TCR was recovered from a woman in her fifties or sixties with acute or convalescent COVID-19. This sequence joins TRBV29-1 and TRBJ2-1; TRBD2 might be the D (6 bases). CDR3 region: CSVASKAGGSNEQFF. The CDR3 region has the DNA TGCAGCGTCGCCTCTAAAGCGGGCGGTTCCAATGAGCAGTTCTTC.